The clone carrying this T cell receptor (beta chain) was seen many times. The length of the CDR3 is 16 residues. V lost 1 base and J lost 2; bases outside the gene matches: 5. Germline V CDR1 and CDR2: LGHNA, YNFKEQ. This sample stems from a study of tumor-infiltrating lymphocytes in primary liver carcinoma. The authors made TCR beta cDNA from around 500 ng total RNA with a constant-region primer. Slightly modified ARM-PCR served as the procedure for the TCR beta libraries. These libraries came from three rounds of nested multiplex PCR. The opening two PCR rounds, ten to eleven cycles each, paired TRBV1-TRBV30 forward primers with a C-beta reverse primer. TCRdb redid the calling of the multiplex PCR reads with MiXCR, one entry per CDR3 protein. The repertoire holds about 54,000 distinct CDR3 sequences, about 80% seen once, with about a quarter in the top ten. From unsorted bulk tissue weighing roughly 17-31 mg, DNA and RNA were co-extracted. Enrolled patients were chronically infected with HBV and treatment-naive. The study sampled five separate regions from each tumor.

Sequenced material: liver tumor tissue from sampling region 2. The subset denotes: tumor region T2, inferior pole. This receptor was identified in a man in his forties with primary liver carcinoma and hepatitis B virus infection. The chain uses TRBV4-2 and TRBJ2-3; 8 bases align to TRBD2. The CDR3 loop reads CASSQATSGNTDTQYF. In nucleotides, the CDR3 is TGTGCCAGCAGCCAAGCAACTAGCGGAAACACAGATACGCAGTATTTT.